The 20 T cell receptor beta chains in this list originate from one sample, sequenced in a study of T cell repertoires in cytomegalovirus infection (dated by TCRdb to the late 2010s). Data came from an Illumina HiSeq 1500. The public reads were reprocessed in TCRdb via fastp at Q25 and MiXCR, keeping in-frame beta chains. Every distinct CDR3 protein forms one entry, paired with its most common genes and DNA. Present in this sample are approximately 97,000 distinct CDR3 sequences, approximately 15% of which were seen just once. The biggest ten clones account for 8% of the sample. Sequencing was carried out using PBMCs. The receptors were gathered from a human donor in good health (CMV status not recorded). Some clones in this sample may be carry-over from other donors' samples.

V is TRBV7-9 and J is TRBJ1-4; D is uncertain. Germline CDR1 reads SEHNR; CDR2 reads FQNEAQ (reference sequence). The CDR3 extends over 13 amino acids. V lost 5 bases and J 6 bases, leaving 10 bases between the germline ends. CDR3 sequence (DNA): TGTGCCAGCAGCGCACGCGCTCATGAAAAACTGTTTTTT. It encodes CASSARAHEKLFF.

The chain employs TRBV11-2 and TRBJ2-1; 9 nucleotides agree with TRBD2. The CDR3 is made up of 18 amino acids. J gave up 8 bases and V 3 bases, and 17 bases lay outside the gene matches. Germline lookup yields CDR1 SGHAT and CDR2 FQNNGV. CDR3: CASSLREGAGRGVYEQFF. Written as DNA, the CDR3 is TGTGCCAGCAGCTTGCGGGAGGGGGCCGGCCGGGGCGTATATGAGCAGTTCTTC.

The V call is TRBV3-1, the J call TRBJ1-2, with D uncertain. V lost 4 bases to trimming and J lost 5 bases, with 11 bases between them. The CDR3 runs to 13 residues. Germline V lookup: CDR1 LGHDT, CDR2 YNNKEL (reference sequence). CDR3 sequence reads: CASSPFNFYGYTF. DNA of the CDR3: TGTGCCAGCAGCCCCTTCAACTTTTATGGCTACACCTTC.

The table lists this clonotype with a few counts. V usage is TRBV7-2 and J usage is TRBJ2-2; D is possibly TRBD1 or TRBD2 (7 bases each). V lost 7 bases, J lost 7 bases, and 16 bases lay in between. The CDR3 consists of 14 residues. Germline CDR1 reads SGHTA; CDR2 reads FQGNSA. The CDR3 spells CASKIGRGGGELFF. Here the CDR3 DNA reads TGTGCCAGCAAAATCGGCAGGGGGGGCGGGGAGCTGTTTTTT.

The chain employs TRBV10-3 and TRBJ1-1; 7 bases map to TRBD1. Losses at the gene ends were 10 bases for V and 5 bases for J; bases not matched to a gene: 10. Germline CDR1 and CDR2: ENHRY and SYGVKD. The CDR3 length is 13 residues. DNA for the CDR3: TGTGCCACTTCAGGGGGGAAGGAGACTGAAGCTTTCTTT. Its translation is CATSGGKETEAFF.

This clonotype came up many times. The chain combines TRBV28 with TRBJ1-4; D is unclear. There are 15 residues in the CDR3. Trimming shortened V by 1 base and J by 7 bases, and 13 bases separated the two germline ends. In germline, CDR1 is MDHEN, CDR2 SYDVKM. CDR3 sequence (DNA): TGTGCCAGCAGTTTATTGGGTGCGGTCGGTGAAAAACTGTTTTTT. Translated: CASSLLGAVGEKLFF. The full variable domain, in which reference TRBV28 and TRBJ1-4 provide the parts outside the CDR3, is DVKVTQSSRYLVKRTGEKVFLECVQDMDHENMFWYRQDPGLGLRLIYFSYDVKMKEKGDIPEGYSVSREKKERFSLILESASTNQTSMYLCASSLLGAVGEKLFFGSGTQLSVL.

V and J are TRBV20-1 and TRBJ2-1, with TRBD2 identical over 9 bases. There are 15 residues in the CDR3. V lost 2 bases to trimming and J lost 8 bases; unmatched junction nucleotides: 10. The V gene's germline CDR1 is DFQATT and CDR2 SNEGSKA (reference sequence). CDR3 protein: CSARSLRGGAYEQFF. The CDR3 nucleotides are TGCAGTGCTAGATCTCTGCGCGGGGGGGCATATGAGCAGTTCTTC.

This clonotype has more than one count but fewer than ten. This chain joins TRBV5-4 and TRBJ2-1; TRBD2 matches at 9 bases. V was pared by 4 bases and J by 4 bases, with 6 bases of the junction left unmatched. The CDR3 is 15 amino acids. In germline, CDR1 is SGHNT, CDR2 YYREEE (reference sequence). CDR3 DNA: TGTGCCAGCAGCGATCTCGCGGGGGGGTACAATGAGCAGTTCTTC. It specifies CASSDLAGGYNEQFF.

This clonotype has a count of ten or more. The V call is TRBV7-2, the J call TRBJ2-1, with unresolved D. Germline CDR1 reads SGHTA; CDR2 reads FQGNSA. V lost 4 bases and J 4 bases, leaving 14 bases between the germline ends. The CDR3 consists of 15 residues. The CDR3 sequence is CASSSGPAEYNEQFF. CDR3 bases: TGTGCCAGCAGCTCTGGCCCAGCTGAATACAATGAGCAGTTCTTC.

This clonotype was counted ten times or more. The V and J genes are TRBV7-2 and TRBJ1-6; unclear D gene. CDR3 length equals 13 residues. The germline V gene has CDR1 SGHTA and CDR2 FQGNSA. Trimming cost V 5 bases and J 8 bases, with 10 bases left between them. The CDR3 sequence: CASSHAQDSPLHF. In nucleotides, the CDR3 is TGTGCCAGCAGCCATGCGCAGGATTCACCCCTCCACTTT.

The table lists this clonotype with many counts. The chain is built from TRBV28 and TRBJ1-1; tentative D call: TRBD1 (5 bases). Germline CDR1 reads MDHEN; CDR2 reads SYDVKM. The CDR3 loop spans 16 amino acids. V was clipped by 1 base and J by 6 bases, with 18 bases between them. The CDR3 loop reads CASSLYPPRRAPEAFF. DNA of the CDR3: TGTGCCAGCAGTTTATACCCACCTCGCAGGGCCCCTGAAGCTTTCTTT.

This clonotype was seen many times. The chain employs TRBV10-3 and TRBJ2-5; weak D call: TRBD2 (7 bases). CDR3 length: 16 amino acids. Germline loops: CDR1 ENHRY, CDR2 SYGVKD. V was cut by 2 bases and J by 3 bases, with 16 bases left in between. Written as DNA, the CDR3 is TGTGCCATCAGTGAGCGACCGGGGGGCATCGAAGAGACCCAGTACTTC. Translating it yields CAISERPGGIEETQYF.

This clonotype came up many times. The DNA of the CDR3 is TGTGCCAGCAGCCAACAGGGGGGAGGCAATTCACCCCTCCACTTT. Amino acid sequence: CASSQQGGGNSPLHF. The chain couples TRBV7-2 to TRBJ1-6; 8 bases align to TRBD1. Germline loops: CDR1 SGHTA, CDR2 FQGNSA. After removal of 5 bases from V and 7 bases from J, the junction contained 7 bases not matched to a gene. This CDR3 region has 15 residues. The complete variable domain, with remaining parts taken from reference TRBV7-2 and TRBJ1-6, reads GAGVSQSPSNKVTEKGKDVELRCDPISGHTALYWYRQSLGQGLEFLIYFQGNSAPDKSGLPSDRFSAERTGGSVSTLTIQRTQQEDSAVYLCASSQQGGGNSPLHFGNGTRLTVT.

This clonotype was detected ten times or more. The CDR3 sequence is CASSPPGDVVRTEAFF. The CDR3 DNA reads as TGTGCCAGCAGCCCCCCCGGGGACGTCGTACGCACTGAAGCTTTCTTT. This sequence joins TRBV7-2 and TRBJ1-1; D is perhaps TRBD1 (5 bases). The length of the CDR3 is 16 residues. Germline V gene data show CDR1 as SGHTA and CDR2 as FQGNSA. V was shortened by 5 bases and J by 4 bases, with 20 bases between the two germline ends.

In its sample, this clonotype was seen once. V is TRBV5-8 and J is TRBJ2-1; D is ambiguous. CDR3 length: 13 residues. Germline CDR1 SGHTS, CDR2 YDEGEE. V dropped 0 bases and J dropped 7 bases, with 8 bases sitting between them. This CDR3 is CASSLDFRNEQFF. The CDR3 DNA is TGTGCCAGCAGCTTGGATTTTAGGAATGAGCAGTTCTTC.

This sequence joins TRBV5-8 and TRBJ2-7; 8 bases agree with TRBD2. The length of the CDR3 is 16 residues. V lost 1 base and J lost 2; bases outside the gene matches: 8. CDR1 SGHTS and CDR2 YDEGEE come from the germline V gene. CDR3 bases: TGTGCCAGCAGCTTGAGTGGCGGGGGGCTCACCTACGAGCAGTACTTC. This translates into CASSLSGGGLTYEQYF.

V gene TRBV30 combines with J gene TRBJ2-5; D is uncertain. Germline values: CDR1 GTSNPN, CDR2 SVGIG (reference sequence). The CDR3 totals 14 residues. V was clipped by 3 bases and J by 0 bases, with 11 bases between them. CDR3 in amino acids: CAWSANSYQETQYF. The CDR3 DNA reads TGTGCCTGGAGCGCTAACTCGTACCAAGAGACCCAGTACTTC.

This clonotype was seen repeatedly, ten times or more. The rearrangement uses TRBV27 and TRBJ2-7, with a possible D match to TRBD2 (6 bases). V lost 2 bases and J lost 3, with 14 bases in between. From germline, CDR1 is MNHEY and CDR2 SMNVEV (reference sequence). The CDR3 contains 15 residues. CDR3 residues: CASSLVGGSFYEQYF. The CDR3 DNA follows: TGTGCCAGCAGTTTAGTGGGGGGAAGTTTCTACGAGCAGTACTTC.

This clonotype was observed at least ten times. The V and J genes are TRBV4-2 and TRBJ2-1; D is perhaps TRBD2 (6 bases). Trimming removed 0 bases from V and 7 bases from J, with 25 bases in between. The CDR3 spans 19 residues. Germline V lookup: CDR1 LGHNA, CDR2 YNFKEQ. DNA of the CDR3: TGTGCCAGCAGCCAAGACCACGGGGCGAGGGACGGGAGATGGAATGAGCAGTTCTTC. Protein sequence: CASSQDHGARDGRWNEQFF.

The rearrangement links TRBV29-1 to TRBJ2-1; D is unclear. V lost 3 bases to trimming and J lost 8 bases, with 8 bases between them. CDR1 is SQVTM, CDR2 ANQGSEA, per germline. The CDR3 covers 11 residues. The CDR3 region has the DNA TGCAGCGTTGAGTGGGGTCATGAGCAGTTCTTC. Translating it yields CSVEWGHEQFF.